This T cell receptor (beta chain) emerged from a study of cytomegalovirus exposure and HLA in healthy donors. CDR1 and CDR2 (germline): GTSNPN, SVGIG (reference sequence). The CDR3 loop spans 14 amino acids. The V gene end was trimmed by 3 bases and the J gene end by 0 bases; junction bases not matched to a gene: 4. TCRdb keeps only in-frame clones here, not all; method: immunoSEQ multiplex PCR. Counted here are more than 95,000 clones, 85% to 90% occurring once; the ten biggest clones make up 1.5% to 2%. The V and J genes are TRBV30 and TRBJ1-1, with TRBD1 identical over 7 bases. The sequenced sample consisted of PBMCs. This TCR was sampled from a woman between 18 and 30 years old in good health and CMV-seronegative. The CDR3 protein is CAWSWDRMNTEAFF. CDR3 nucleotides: TGTGCCTGGAGCTGGGACAGAATGAACACTGAAGCTTTCTTT.